A selection of T cell receptor beta chains follows, all from one sample in a study of blood T cells in healthy people across ages. TCRdb reanalysed the 5' RACE reads using MiXCR and keeps one entry per CDR3 protein. The table includes 550,000 to 700,000 distinct CDR3 sequences, approximately 30% detected once. The sample comprised blood. The receptors come from a woman in her sixties or seventies in good health. Each CDR3 is given without its conserved first and last residue.

TRBV7-9	TRBJ2-7	ASSQASGSSYEQY
TRBV29-1	TRBJ2-1	SVRLAGSYNEQF
TRBV30	TRBJ1-4	ACQPYEKLF
TRBV5-1	TRBJ2-5	ASSFTFGSETQY
TRBV7-8	TRBJ1-3	ASSLGTLSGNTIY
TRBV5-1	TRBJ2-1	ASSLLTGVIGNEQF
TRBV12-3/TRBV12-4	TRBJ2-5	ASSLRGVETQY
TRBV5-1	TRBJ1-1	ASSSQDNTEAF
TRBV24-1	TRBJ2-1	ATSDFAFPTYNEQF
TRBV4-1	TRBJ1-1	ASSQDTPSGGGTGAF
TRBV10-1	TRBJ2-6	ASTWTVAGANVLT
TRBV5-1	TRBJ2-5	ASTTDRGGETQY
TRBV19	TRBJ2-5	ASSFAMSETQY
TRBV20-1	TRBJ1-1	SAIYDKAF
TRBV27	TRBJ2-7	ASRDWGGYEQY
TRBV4-2	TRBJ2-3	ASSQNLGLAGGQDTQY
TRBV3-1	TRBJ2-7	ASSGGGSSHEQY
TRBV30	TRBJ2-3	AWSPLRDTQY
TRBV12-3/TRBV12-4	TRBJ2-7	ASSQSDRDPEQY
TRBV6-6	TRBJ2-5	ASGTNRGQGAETQY
TRBV7-9	TRBJ2-1	ASSLAWELASSYNEQF
TRBV20-1	TRBJ2-5	SALRETQY
TRBV6-6	TRBJ2-7	ASSYNGGTYEQY
TRBV7-3	TRBJ2-2	ASSPGVAGELF
TRBV5-5	TRBJ2-3	ASSLTSGSVSTDTQY
TRBV6-5	TRBJ1-2	ASRTSGAYGYT
TRBV6-5	TRBJ2-5	ASSYSGLAETQY
TRBV6-6	-	ASTLPGSYEQY
TRBV9	TRBJ2-3	ASSVGTGDTDTQY
TRBV7-2	TRBJ2-7	ASSLGPYYEQY